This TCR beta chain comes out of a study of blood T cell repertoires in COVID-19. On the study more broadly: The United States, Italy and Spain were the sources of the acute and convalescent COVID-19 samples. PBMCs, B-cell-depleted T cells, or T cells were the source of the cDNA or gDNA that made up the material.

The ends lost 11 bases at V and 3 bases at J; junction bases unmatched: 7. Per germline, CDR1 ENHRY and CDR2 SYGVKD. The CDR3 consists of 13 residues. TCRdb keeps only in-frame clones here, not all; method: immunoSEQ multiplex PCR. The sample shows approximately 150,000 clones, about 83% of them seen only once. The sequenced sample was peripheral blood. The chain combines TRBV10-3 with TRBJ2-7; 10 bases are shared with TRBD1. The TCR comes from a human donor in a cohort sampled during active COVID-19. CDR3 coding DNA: TGTGCCGCCCACCGGGACAGGGGCTACGAGCAGTACTTC. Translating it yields CAAHRDRGYEQYF.